Shown below are 29 T cell receptor beta chains from a single sample sequenced in a study of CD8+CD57+ T cells in acquired aplastic anemia. Patients included in sequencing had previously demonstrated CD8+CD57+ cell expansion by flow cytometry. Genomic DNA served as template for TCR beta VDJ and CDR3 profiling. MiXCR was run by TCRdb on the reads, yielding one entry per CDR3 protein. Among roughly 180,000 distinct CDR3 sequences listed, nearly 50% were seen once. The sample was sorted CD4+, CD8+, or CD8+CD57+ T cells (not recorded which) from PBMCs. The source is a human donor with aplastic anemia.

The V and J genes are TRBV24-1 and TRBJ1-5, with no clear D. With 4 bases removed from V and 4 bases from J, the gap between germline ends came to 19 bases. CDR3 length equals 17 residues. Germline V gene lookup returns CDR1 KGHDR and CDR2 SFDVKD. CDR3 nucleotide sequence: TGTGCCACCAGTGACCGACCCACCGGGGAGCTAAATCAGCCCCAGCATTTT. This sequence encodes CATSDRPTGELNQPQHF.

The V call is TRBV5-1, the J call TRBJ2-1, with D perhaps matching TRBD2 (5 bases). V gave up 1 base and J gave up 4 bases, with 12 bases separating them. Germline-derived CDR1 and CDR2 are SGHRS and YFSETQ. The CDR3 is 15 amino acids. DNA of the CDR3: TGCGCCAGCAGCTTGTTAGGTACTAGGTACAATGAGCAGTTCTTC. Translated: CASSLLGTRYNEQFF.

The sample holds one count of this clonotype. V is TRBV9 and J is TRBJ2-1; the D is unclear. The germline CDR1 and CDR2 sequences are SGDLS and YYNGEE. This CDR3 is built from 12 residues. V lost 0 bases and J lost 8, with 6 bases in between. The CDR3 here is CASSVGFDEQFF. DNA for the CDR3: TGTGCCAGCAGCGTAGGGTTTGATGAGCAGTTCTTC.

The count of this clonotype is one. V gene TRBV14 combines with J gene TRBJ2-2; D gene uncertain. CDR1 and CDR2 (germline): SGHDN, FVKESK. Trimming pared 1 base from V and 3 bases from J, leaving 9 bases between. The length of the CDR3 is 15 residues. The DNA of the CDR3 is TGTGCCAGCAGCCAAGGGACGTATTACACCGGGGAGCTGTTTTTT. Translated: CASSQGTYYTGELFF.

This clonotype was detected many times. This chain connects TRBV7-9 to TRBJ1-1; a possible D gene is TRBD1 (6 bases). The CDR3 loop spans 18 amino acids. Germline V CDR1 and CDR2: SEHNR, FQNEAQ (reference sequence). With 2 bases removed from V and 0 bases from J, the gap between germline ends came to 19 bases. The CDR3 nucleotides are TGTGCCAGCAGCTTAATAACAGGGAAGGTCGGAATGAACACTGAAGCTTTCTTT. Translated: CASSLITGKVGMNTEAFF.

This clonotype was found many times. The chain recombines TRBV20-1 with TRBJ2-3, with 8 nucleotides matching TRBD2. CDR1 and CDR2 from the germline V gene are DFQATT and SNEGSKA (reference sequence). The CDR3 is made up of 14 amino acids. The V segment lost 6 bases and the J segment 2 bases; nucleotides outside the gene matches: 7. The CDR3 loop is CSAGVAGLTDTQYF. CDR3 nucleotides: TGCAGTGCGGGGGTAGCGGGGCTCACAGATACGCAGTATTTT.

The chain joins TRBV6-2 or TRBV6-3 to TRBJ1-5, with 7 bases fitting TRBD1. Germline assignment: CDR1 MNHEY and CDR2 SVGEGT. The CDR3 is 15 residues long. V was clipped by 6 bases and J by 5 bases; unmatched bases: 10. CDR3 in amino acids: CASRDPGTAYQPQHF. The CDR3 coding sequence is TGTGCCAGCAGGGACCCCGGGACAGCCTATCAGCCCCAGCATTTT.

This clonotype appeared many times. The J gene is TRBJ1-2, the V gene TRBV5-5, with D perhaps TRBD1 (6 bases). Trimming removed 1 base from V and 4 bases from J, with 11 bases in between. The germline CDR1 and CDR2 sequences are SGHKS and YYEKEE (reference sequence). This CDR3 comprises 14 residues. This CDR3 is CASSLSGQPYGYTF. DNA of the CDR3: TGTGCCAGCAGCTTGTCCGGACAGCCCTATGGCTACACCTTC.

This clonotype was observed many times. The chain links TRBV5-1 to TRBJ1-4; no clear D. CDR3 length: 14 residues. Germline V gives CDR1 SGHRS, CDR2 YFSETQ. V dropped 0 bases and J dropped 7 bases, with 10 bases sitting between them. The CDR3 is CASSLDLLVEKLFF. The DNA for the CDR3 is TGCGCCAGCAGCTTGGATCTTTTGGTTGAAAAACTGTTTTTT.

The DNA for the CDR3 is TGTGCCAGTAGAAAGACAGGGGGCCGGGAGACCCAGTACTTC. Encoded protein: CASRKTGGRETQYF. This rearrangement joins TRBV19 to TRBJ2-5, with TRBD1 matching over 10 bases. The CDR3 length is 14 residues. V trimming: 6 bases; J trimming: 5 bases; junction bases outside the gene matches: 6. The germline V gene encodes CDR1 LNHDA and CDR2 SQIVND (reference sequence).

A few counts support this clonotype. The chain joins TRBV15 to TRBJ1-2, with 7 nucleotides matching TRBD1. V lost 2 bases, J lost 6 bases, and 6 bases stayed unmatched. This CDR3 region has 14 residues. Germline-derived CDR1 and CDR2 are LNHNV and YYDKDF (reference sequence). The CDR3, as DNA: TGTGCCACCAGCAGATTACAGGGGATCGATGGCTACACCTTC. Translated: CATSRLQGIDGYTF.

The sample holds many counts of this clonotype. The chain links TRBV5-1 to TRBJ1-2; 9 bases are shared with TRBD1. Trimming cost V 4 bases and J 8 bases; bases outside gene matches: 6. Germline loops: CDR1 SGHRS, CDR2 YFSETQ. The CDR3 is 13 amino acids. DNA for the CDR3: TGCGCCAGCAGCCGGGGACAGGGAGAAGGCTACACCTTC. Its translation: CASSRGQGEGYTF.

This clonotype was detected many times. The J gene is TRBJ1-4, the V gene TRBV19; D unclear. Trimming took 3 bases from V and 7 from J, leaving 9 bases between them. CDR1 and CDR2 (germline): LNHDA, SQIVND (reference sequence). The length of the CDR3 is 13 residues. As DNA, the CDR3 is TGTGCCAGTAGTATGGACCCTAGTGAAAAACTGTTTTTT. Its protein is CASSMDPSEKLFF.

This clonotype was recorded many times. The V call is TRBV6-5, the J call TRBJ1-1, with D perhaps TRBD1 (6 bases). The CDR3 length is 13 residues. Germline CDR1 and CDR2: MNHEY and SVGAGI. Trimming removed 8 bases from V and 4 bases from J, with 14 bases in between. CDR3 sequence: CASQGGWGTEAFF. CDR3 in DNA: TGTGCCAGCCAAGGGGGTTGGGGCACTGAAGCTTTCTTT.

The chain recombines TRBV7-7 with TRBJ2-7; D call uncertain. Per germline, CDR1 SSHAT and CDR2 FNYEAQ (reference sequence). The CDR3 runs 13 residues. CDR3: CAPHSAVAYEQYF. DNA of the CDR3: TGTGCTCCCCACTCGGCCGTAGCCTACGAGCAGTACTTC.

The rearrangement links TRBV7-9 to TRBJ2-7; TRBD1 aligns across 7 bases. CDR1 SEHNR and CDR2 FQNEAQ come from the germline V gene (reference sequence). The trim removed 5 bases at V and 6 bases at J, leaving 4 bases unmatched. The CDR3 length is 12 residues. DNA for the CDR3: TGTGCCAGCAGCCAAGGGACAGTCGAGCAGTACTTC. It specifies CASSQGTVEQYF. Based on the CDR3 plus reference TRBV7-9 and TRBJ2-7, the full variable domain is DTGVSQNPRHKITKRGQNVTFRCDPISEHNRLYWYRQTLGQGPEFLTYFQNEAQLEKSRLLSDRFSAERPKGSFSTLEIQRTEQGDSAMYLCASSQGTVEQYFGPGTRLTVT.

The chain is built from TRBV28 and TRBJ2-7, with D possibly being TRBD1 (6 bases). Germline CDR1 MDHEN, CDR2 SYDVKM. The CDR3 has 14 amino acids. With 6 bases removed from V and 9 bases from J, the gap between germline ends came to 21 bases. The CDR3 DNA sequence: TGTGCCAGCAGCCCGGGACAAGGGTCGTTTGGGCAGTACTTC. Translated, it gives CASSPGQGSFGQYF. The full variable domain, with the rest looked up from reference TRBV28 and TRBJ2-7, is DVKVTQSSRYLVKRTGEKVFLECVQDMDHENMFWYRQDPGLGLRLIYFSYDVKMKEKGDIPEGYSVSREKKERFSLILESASTNQTSMYLCASSPGQGSFGQYFGPGTRLTVT.

This clonotype was seen more than once but under ten times. V usage is TRBV7-2 and J usage is TRBJ2-7, with D hard to call. Germline V gene sequence: CDR1 SGHTA, CDR2 FQGNSA. The CDR3 is 15 amino acids. V gave up 5 bases and J gave up 6 bases, with 20 bases separating them. This CDR3 reads CASSPPWVGTSEQYF. The CDR3 nucleotides are TGTGCCAGCAGCCCCCCCTGGGTTGGTACCTCCGAGCAGTACTTC.

This clonotype was seen more than once but under ten times. A much larger clone is a single base away; this may be a read error. The chain is built from TRBV20-1 and TRBJ2-5, with 7 nucleotides matching TRBD2. Germline loops: CDR1 DFQATT, CDR2 SNEGSKA (reference sequence). CDR3 length equals 13 residues. CDR3 nucleotides: TGCAGCCCTAAACCTAGCGGAAAAGAGACCCGGTACTTC. Translating gives CSPKPSGKETRYF.

This clonotype showed up many times. This sequence joins TRBV10-3 and TRBJ2-1; 9 positions agree with TRBD2. CDR3 size: 16 residues. Germline V gene sequence: CDR1 ENHRY, CDR2 SYGVKD. Trimming at V came to 4 bases and at J to 5 bases, leaving 9 bases not matched to a gene. CDR3 amino acids: CAISVGGGDSNNEQFF. CDR3 coding DNA: TGTGCCATCAGTGTTGGCGGGGGGGATTCTAACAATGAGCAGTTCTTC.

This clonotype came up once. This chain uses TRBV7-3 with TRBJ2-6, with unresolved D. The CDR3 has 16 residues. V was cut by 2 bases and J by 0 bases, with 8 bases left in between. Germline V lookup: CDR1 SGHTA, CDR2 FQGTGA. The chain's CDR3 is CASSLVSDSGANVLTF. The CDR3 nucleotides are TGTGCCAGCAGCTTAGTCAGTGACTCTGGGGCCAACGTCCTGACTTTC.

The chain joins TRBV5-4 to TRBJ2-7, with unresolved D. There are 13 residues in the CDR3. V lost 2 bases and J lost 5, with 11 bases in between. CDR1 and CDR2 from the germline V gene are SGHNT and YYREEE (reference sequence). The CDR3 coding sequence is TGTGCCAGCAGCTTTGGGCAGCAGGACGAGCAGTACTTC. As protein: CASSFGQQDEQYF.

The chain has TRBV18 and TRBJ2-7; D is unresolved. V lost 2 bases to trimming and J lost 7 bases, with 15 bases between them. This CDR3 region has 14 residues. Per germline, CDR1 KGHSH and CDR2 LQKENI. This chain's CDR3 is CASSPEITGSEQYF. The CDR3, as DNA: TGTGCCAGCTCACCAGAGATTACTGGGTCGGAGCAGTACTTC.

V is TRBV7-9 and J is TRBJ2-7; the D gene is possibly TRBD2 (6 bases). Germline-derived CDR1 and CDR2 are SEHNR and FQNEAQ (reference sequence). V lost 3 bases and J lost 7, with 16 bases in between. The CDR3 is 14 amino acids. The DNA for the CDR3 is TGTGCCAGCAGCTTGGGCGCCGCCGGGGGAGAGCAGTACTTC. Its translation is CASSLGAAGGEQYF. The variable domain in full, completed from reference TRBV7-9 and TRBJ2-7, reads DTGVSQNPRHKITKRGQNVTFRCDPISEHNRLYWYRQTLGQGPEFLTYFQNEAQLEKSRLLSDRFSAERPKGSFSTLEIQRTEQGDSAMYLCASSLGAAGGEQYFGPGTRLTVT.

This clonotype was observed many times. The V and J genes are TRBV3-1 and TRBJ2-7; 9 bases agree with TRBD1. This CDR3 has 14 amino acids. CDR1 is LGHDT and CDR2 is YNNKEL in the germline V gene (reference sequence). V dropped 4 bases and J dropped 2; count of bases not matched to a gene: 3. The CDR3 protein is CASSPTGGAYEQYF. Here the CDR3 DNA reads TGTGCCAGCAGCCCGACAGGGGGAGCCTACGAGCAGTACTTC.

This clonotype was picked up a small number of times. J is TRBJ2-1 and V is TRBV19, with 10 bases fitting TRBD2. This CDR3 comprises 17 residues. Germline V gene sequence: CDR1 LNHDA, CDR2 SQIVND (reference sequence). Germline trimming cut 4 bases from V and 8 bases from J; bases unmatched to any gene: 14. In DNA form, the CDR3 reads TGTGCCAGTAGTAGGTTCATAAGCGGGGGGGCTTCTTATGAGCAGTTCTTC. It is translated as CASSRFISGGASYEQFF.

This chain uses TRBV19 with TRBJ2-5, with 7 bases lining up with TRBD1. Germline CDR1 and CDR2: LNHDA and SQIVND (reference sequence). This CDR3 spans 15 amino acids. With 1 base clipped from V and 0 bases from J, the junction kept 2 bases outside the gene matches. CDR3: CASSIGDSYQETQYF. The CDR3 DNA reads TGTGCCAGTAGTATAGGGGACAGCTACCAAGAGACCCAGTACTTC.

This clonotype was counted only a few times. This chain links TRBV10-1 with TRBJ2-5; D gene unclear. The length of the CDR3 is 10 residues. Between the trimmed V and J ends, which lost 4 bases and 6 bases, there was a span of 3 bases. Germline CDR1 reads WNHNN; CDR2 reads SYGVQD (reference sequence). The CDR3 reads CASSGKTQYF. The CDR3 DNA reads TGCGCCAGCAGTGGAAAGACCCAGTACTTC.

This chain joins TRBV24-1 and TRBJ2-3; D perhaps matches TRBD1 (6 bases). CDR1 is KGHDR, CDR2 SFDVKD, per germline. This CDR3 spans 15 amino acids. The germline V and J ends were trimmed by 7 bases and 0 bases, with 13 bases remaining between them. CDR3 loop: CATSERGSSTDTQYF. The CDR3 DNA reads as TGTGCCACCAGCGAGAGGGGGTCTAGCACAGATACGCAGTATTTT.